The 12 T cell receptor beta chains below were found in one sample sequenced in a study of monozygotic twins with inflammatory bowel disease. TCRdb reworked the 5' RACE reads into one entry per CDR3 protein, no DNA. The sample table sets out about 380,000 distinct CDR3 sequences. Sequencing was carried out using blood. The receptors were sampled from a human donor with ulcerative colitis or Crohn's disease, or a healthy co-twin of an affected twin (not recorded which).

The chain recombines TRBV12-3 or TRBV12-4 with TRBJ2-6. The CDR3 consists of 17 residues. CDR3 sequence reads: CASRGWGSPSGANVLTF.

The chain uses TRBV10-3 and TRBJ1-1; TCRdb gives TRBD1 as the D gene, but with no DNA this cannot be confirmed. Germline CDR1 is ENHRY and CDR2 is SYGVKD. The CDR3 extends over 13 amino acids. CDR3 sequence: CATSRDRDTEAFF.

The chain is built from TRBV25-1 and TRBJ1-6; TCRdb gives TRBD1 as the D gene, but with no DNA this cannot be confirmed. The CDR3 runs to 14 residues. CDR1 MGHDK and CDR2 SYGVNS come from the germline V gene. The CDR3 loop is CASSPGVRASPLHF.

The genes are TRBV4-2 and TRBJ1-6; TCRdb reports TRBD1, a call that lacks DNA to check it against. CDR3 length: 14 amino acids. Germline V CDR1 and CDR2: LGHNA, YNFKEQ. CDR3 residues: CASSQNRDNSPLHF.

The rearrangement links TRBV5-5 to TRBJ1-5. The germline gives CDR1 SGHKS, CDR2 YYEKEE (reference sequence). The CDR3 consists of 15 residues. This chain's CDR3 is CASSLVRDYNQPQHF.

CDR3 protein: CASSQDAGREYNEQFF. The rearrangement links TRBV4-1 to TRBJ2-1; TCRdb picks TRBD2, but there is no DNA to check that call. Germline loops: CDR1 MGHRA, CDR2 YSYEKL. There are 16 residues in the CDR3.

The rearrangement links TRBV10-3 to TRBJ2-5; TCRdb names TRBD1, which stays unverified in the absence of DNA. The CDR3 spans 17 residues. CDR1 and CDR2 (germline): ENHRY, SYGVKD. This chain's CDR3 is CAISDLLDRGTQETQYF.

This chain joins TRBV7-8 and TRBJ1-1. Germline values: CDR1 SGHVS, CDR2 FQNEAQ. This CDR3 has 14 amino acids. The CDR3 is CASSTQRQAPEAFF.

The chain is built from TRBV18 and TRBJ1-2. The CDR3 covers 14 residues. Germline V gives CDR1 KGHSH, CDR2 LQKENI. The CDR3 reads CASSPRPEIYGYTF.

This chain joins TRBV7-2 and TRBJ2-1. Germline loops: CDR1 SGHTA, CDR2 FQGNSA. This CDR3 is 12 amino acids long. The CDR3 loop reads CASRNREVEQFF.

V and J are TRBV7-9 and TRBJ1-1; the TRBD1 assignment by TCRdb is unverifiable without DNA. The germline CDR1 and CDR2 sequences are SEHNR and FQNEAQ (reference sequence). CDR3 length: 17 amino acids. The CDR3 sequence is CASSPRQGPFARAEAFF.

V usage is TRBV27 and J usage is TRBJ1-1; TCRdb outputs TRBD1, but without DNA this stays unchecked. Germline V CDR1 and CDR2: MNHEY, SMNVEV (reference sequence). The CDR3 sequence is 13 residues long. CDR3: CASSLGRGTEAFF.